These T cell receptor beta chains were read from a single sample in a study of CD8+ T cells in alopecia areata. This table comes from immunoSEQ multiplex PCR, and its TCRdb copy is limited to in-frame clones, with some not included. The sample includes roughly 130,000 clones, 58% seen only once; the top ten take less than 5.5%. The sample was CD4+ T cells sorted from blood, taken at week 0. These receptors originate from a human donor with alopecia areata. Each CDR3 is given with its conserved first and last residue. The D gene is left open where the match is weak. Expanded clones are given a class, and other clones once, few, many or no size at all.

cdr3_nt: TGTGCCAGCAGTTGGTCGGGGTCAGGGGGCGAAAAACTGTTTTTT
cdr3_aa: CASSWSGSGGEKLFF
j_call: TRBJ1-4
v_call: TRBV6-5
d_call: TRBD1
clone_size: .

cdr3_nt: TGTGCCAGCAGCATGTACCAAGAGACCCAGTACTTC
cdr3_aa: CASSMYQETQYF
j_call: TRBJ2-5
v_call: TRBV11-2
d_call: .
clone_size: .

cdr3_nt: TGTGCCTGGAGTCACCAGGGGGCGAGTGGCTACACCTTC
cdr3_aa: CAWSHQGASGYTF
j_call: TRBJ1-2
v_call: TRBV30
d_call: TRBD1
clone_size: .

cdr3_nt: TGTGCCACCAGCAAGGGACATCAAGAGACCCAGTACTTC
cdr3_aa: CATSKGHQETQYF
j_call: TRBJ2-5
v_call: TRBV15
d_call: .
clone_size: .

cdr3_nt: TGTGCCAGCGGTACCACCAGGGGGCTAGATGAAAAACTGTTTTTT
cdr3_aa: CASGTTRGLDEKLFF
j_call: TRBJ1-4
v_call: TRBV19
d_call: TRBD1
clone_size: .

cdr3_nt: TGTGCCAGCAGCTCCTCCAATAGCGGGAGCGCCTACGAGCAGTACTTC
cdr3_aa: CASSSSNSGSAYEQYF
j_call: TRBJ2-7
v_call: TRBV7-8
d_call: TRBD2
clone_size: .

cdr3_nt: TGTGCCACAACCCGGGGAAGCTCTGGGGCCAACGTCCTGACTTTC
cdr3_aa: CATTRGSSGANVLTF
j_call: TRBJ2-6
v_call: TRBV19
d_call: .
clone_size: .

cdr3_nt: TGTGCCAGCAGCTTTACGAGCGGCCTAATCAATGAGCAGTTCTTC
cdr3_aa: CASSFTSGLINEQFF
j_call: TRBJ2-1
v_call: TRBV5-4
d_call: .
clone_size: .

cdr3_nt: TGTGCCAGCAGCTTTAGCGGTCCCGGGGGAGATACGCAGTATTTT
cdr3_aa: CASSFSGPGGDTQYF
j_call: TRBJ2-3
v_call: TRBV9
d_call: .
clone_size: few

cdr3_nt: TGCGCCAGCAGCCAACAAATCAGAGTGAGCTCCACTGAAGCTTTCTTT
cdr3_aa: CASSQQIRVSSTEAFF
j_call: TRBJ1-1
v_call: TRBV4-3
d_call: .
clone_size: .

cdr3_nt: TGTGCCAGCAGTAGACAGGTTGCCTACGAGCAGTACTTC
cdr3_aa: CASSRQVAYEQYF
j_call: TRBJ2-7
v_call: TRBV6-5
d_call: .
clone_size: .

cdr3_nt: TGTGCCAGCAGCGAGACGACCGGGGAGCAGTACTTC
cdr3_aa: CASSETTGEQYF
j_call: TRBJ2-7
v_call: TRBV9
d_call: .
clone_size: .

cdr3_nt: TGTGCCTGGAGCGCGACGGTCCAGAACACCGGGGAGCTGTTTTTT
cdr3_aa: CAWSATVQNTGELFF
j_call: TRBJ2-2
v_call: TRBV30
d_call: .
clone_size: .

cdr3_nt: TGTGCCAGCAGCTTAATGTCAACCGGGGAGCTGTTTTTT
cdr3_aa: CASSLMSTGELFF
j_call: TRBJ2-2
v_call: TRBV7-3
d_call: .
clone_size: .

cdr3_nt: TGTGCCAGTAGCTTTCGGCGGGGGGCCGGCAATGAGCAGTTCTTC
cdr3_aa: CASSFRRGAGNEQFF
j_call: TRBJ2-1
v_call: TRBV19
d_call: TRBD2
clone_size: .

cdr3_nt: TGTGCCAGCAGCCCCGGGGGGGGACTAGCGGGACCCGGGGAGCTGTTTTTT
cdr3_aa: CASSPGGGLAGPGELFF
j_call: TRBJ2-2
v_call: TRBV7-2
d_call: TRBD2
clone_size: .

cdr3_nt: TGCGCCAGCAGCCGCGCAGGGAATGAAAAACTGTTTTTT
cdr3_aa: CASSRAGNEKLFF
j_call: TRBJ1-4
v_call: TRBV4-1
d_call: .
clone_size: .

cdr3_nt: TGCAGCGTTGAAGTGGAAGGGAATCAGCCCCAGCATTTT
cdr3_aa: CSVEVEGNQPQHF
j_call: TRBJ1-5
v_call: TRBV29-1
d_call: .
clone_size: .

cdr3_nt: TGTGCCAGCGCAGGGTCCCACGAGCAGTACTTC
cdr3_aa: CASAGSHEQYF
j_call: TRBJ2-7
v_call: TRBV19
d_call: .
clone_size: .

cdr3_nt: TGTGCCAGCAGCGTAGCACAGACAGGGCGGCATACGCAGTATTTT
cdr3_aa: CASSVAQTGRHTQYF
j_call: TRBJ2-3
v_call: TRBV9
d_call: TRBD1
clone_size: .

cdr3_nt: TGTGCCAGCAGCTTACAAAGGGACGGGAGTCTCTATGGCTACACCTTC
cdr3_aa: CASSLQRDGSLYGYTF
j_call: TRBJ1-2
v_call: TRBV7-2
d_call: .
clone_size: .

cdr3_nt: TGTGCCACCAGCAGAGCTGTGGTAATAGCGGGGGGCCAAGAGACCCAGTACTTC
cdr3_aa: CATSRAVVIAGGQETQYF
j_call: TRBJ2-5
v_call: TRBV15
d_call: TRBD2
clone_size: .

cdr3_nt: TGTGCCAGCAGTTGGGGACAGGGGACCTACAATGAGCAGTTCTTC
cdr3_aa: CASSWGQGTYNEQFF
j_call: TRBJ2-1
v_call: TRBV27
d_call: TRBD1
clone_size: few

cdr3_nt: TGTGCTAGTGGTTTGGTACTTGGAGGGCGGGCGGATGAGCAGTTCTTC
cdr3_aa: CASGLVLGGRADEQFF
j_call: TRBJ2-1
v_call: TRBV12-5
d_call: .
clone_size: once

cdr3_nt: TGTGCCATCAGTGGACCCCAGGGACAGGGGACCCTCACCGGGGAGCTGTTTTTT
cdr3_aa: CAISGPQGQGTLTGELFF
j_call: TRBJ2-2
v_call: TRBV10-3
d_call: TRBD1
clone_size: .

cdr3_nt: TGTGCCAGCAGTTTTGATGGGTCAGGGGGCACTGAAGCTTTCTTT
cdr3_aa: CASSFDGSGGTEAFF
j_call: TRBJ1-1
v_call: TRBV27
d_call: TRBD1
clone_size: .

cdr3_nt: TGTGCCAGCAGCTTAGGTCTTTCTCAGCCCCAGCATTTT
cdr3_aa: CASSLGLSQPQHF
j_call: TRBJ1-5
v_call: TRBV7-9
d_call: .
clone_size: few

cdr3_nt: TGTGCCAGCTCCCCGGGACAGGGAGCAACTAATGAAAAACTGTTTTTT
cdr3_aa: CASSPGQGATNEKLFF
j_call: TRBJ1-4
v_call: TRBV2
d_call: TRBD1
clone_size: few

cdr3_nt: TGCGCCAGCAGACGACTAGCGGGGGAAGAGACCCAGTACTTC
cdr3_aa: CASRRLAGEETQYF
j_call: TRBJ2-5
v_call: TRBV5-1
d_call: TRBD2
clone_size: few

cdr3_nt: TGCGCCAGCAGCTTGGATGGCAGGGCGAACACCGGGGAGCTGTTTTTT
cdr3_aa: CASSLDGRANTGELFF
j_call: TRBJ2-2
v_call: TRBV5-1
d_call: .
clone_size: .

cdr3_nt: TGCGCCAGCAGCTTGGGCCCCCCTGACAATGAGCAGTTCTTC
cdr3_aa: CASSLGPPDNEQFF
j_call: TRBJ2-1
v_call: TRBV5-1
d_call: .
clone_size: few

cdr3_nt: TGTGCCTGGAGTCGAGGGGACACTGAAGCTTTCTTT
cdr3_aa: CAWSRGDTEAFF
j_call: TRBJ1-1
v_call: TRBV30
d_call: .
clone_size: .

cdr3_nt: TGTGCCAGCAGTTCCTCCGGCTCTGGGGCCAACGTCCTGACTTTC
cdr3_aa: CASSSSGSGANVLTF
j_call: TRBJ2-6
v_call: TRBV28
d_call: .
clone_size: .

cdr3_nt: TGTGCCAGCAGTTTAGTGGAGGGCGGAGCACGCTATGGCTACACCTTC
cdr3_aa: CASSLVEGGARYGYTF
j_call: TRBJ1-2
v_call: TRBV27
d_call: .
clone_size: .

cdr3_nt: TGTGCCAGCAGCCGTCACGGCCCTTTTGAAGCTTTCTTT
cdr3_aa: CASSRHGPFEAFF
j_call: TRBJ1-1
v_call: TRBV9
d_call: .
clone_size: once

cdr3_nt: TGTGCCAGCCGGATCGCGAAGGGAGGGGAGCAGTACTTC
cdr3_aa: CASRIAKGGEQYF
j_call: TRBJ2-7
v_call: TRBV6-5
d_call: TRBD2
clone_size: .

cdr3_nt: TGCGCCAGCAGCCAAGACCGCTGGACTAGCGGGGGGCCCGAGACCCAGTACTTC
cdr3_aa: CASSQDRWTSGGPETQYF
j_call: TRBJ2-5
v_call: TRBV4-1
d_call: TRBD2
clone_size: .

cdr3_nt: TGTGCCAGCAGTTTCTCCTTTCGCGATGGCTACACCTTC
cdr3_aa: CASSFSFRDGYTF
j_call: TRBJ1-2
v_call: TRBV27
d_call: .
clone_size: .

cdr3_nt: TGTGCCAGCAGCTTGGCGGCCCAGCCCCAGCATTTT
cdr3_aa: CASSLAAQPQHF
j_call: TRBJ1-5
v_call: TRBV5-6
d_call: .
clone_size: .

cdr3_nt: TGTGCCAGCACTATACGGACAGGGGGTATTCAGCCCCAGCATTTT
cdr3_aa: CASTIRTGGIQPQHF
j_call: TRBJ1-5
v_call: TRBV5-8
d_call: TRBD1
clone_size: .

cdr3_nt: TGCGCCAGCAGCTTGCACCTGGACAGGGGAGGCCATACGCAGTATTTT
cdr3_aa: CASSLHLDRGGHTQYF
j_call: TRBJ2-3
v_call: TRBV5-1
d_call: TRBD1
clone_size: .

cdr3_nt: TGTGCCAGCAGCCCGGACCACGAGGGGACCCAGTACTTC
cdr3_aa: CASSPDHEGTQYF
j_call: TRBJ2-5
v_call: TRBV11-1
d_call: .
clone_size: .

cdr3_nt: TGCAGCGCCAAGGTACAGGGATCAAATCAGCCCCAGCATTTT
cdr3_aa: CSAKVQGSNQPQHF
j_call: TRBJ1-5
v_call: TRBV29-1
d_call: .
clone_size: .

cdr3_nt: TGCAGCGCCGAAGGAGGGGGGAGGACTGAAGCTTTCTTT
cdr3_aa: CSAEGGGRTEAFF
j_call: TRBJ1-1
v_call: TRBV29-1
d_call: .
clone_size: once

cdr3_nt: TGCGCCAGCAGCTGGGGGACAGGGGCCGTGTACGAGCAGTACTTC
cdr3_aa: CASSWGTGAVYEQYF
j_call: TRBJ2-7
v_call: TRBV5-1
d_call: TRBD1
clone_size: .

cdr3_nt: TGTGCCAGCAGCATCAGCGGGTCTTCCTACGAGCAGTACTTC
cdr3_aa: CASSISGSSYEQYF
j_call: TRBJ2-7
v_call: TRBV9
d_call: .
clone_size: .

cdr3_nt: TGCAGCGTGGCCCGGGGCTCTGGAAACACCATATATTTT
cdr3_aa: CSVARGSGNTIYF
j_call: TRBJ1-3
v_call: TRBV29-1
d_call: .
clone_size: .

cdr3_nt: TGTGCCAGCAGCTTGAGTGGGCAGGGGAGCTACGAGCAGTACTTC
cdr3_aa: CASSLSGQGSYEQYF
j_call: TRBJ2-7
v_call: TRBV5-4
d_call: .
clone_size: .